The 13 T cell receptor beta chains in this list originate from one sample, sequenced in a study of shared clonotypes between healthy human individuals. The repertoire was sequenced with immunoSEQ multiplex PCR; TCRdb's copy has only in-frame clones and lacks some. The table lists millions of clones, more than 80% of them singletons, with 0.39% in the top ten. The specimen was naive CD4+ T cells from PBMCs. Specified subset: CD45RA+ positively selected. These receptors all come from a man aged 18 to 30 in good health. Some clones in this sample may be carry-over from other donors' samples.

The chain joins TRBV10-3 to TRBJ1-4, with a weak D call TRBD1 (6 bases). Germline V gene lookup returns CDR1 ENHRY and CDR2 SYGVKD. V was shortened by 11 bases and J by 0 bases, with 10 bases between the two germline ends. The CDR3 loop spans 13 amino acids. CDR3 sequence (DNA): TGTGCCGCAAGGGGGGCAACTAATGAAAAACTGTTTTTT. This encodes CAARGATNEKLFF.

CDR3 nucleotide sequence: TGTGCCTGGAGCGGGGAGGGACGGACCCAGCATTTT. Its protein product is CAWSGEGRTQHF. The chain recombines TRBV30 with TRBJ1-5, with D possibly matching TRBD1 (5 bases). CDR1 is GTSNPN and CDR2 is SVGIG in the germline V gene (reference sequence). The CDR3 loop spans 12 amino acids. V was clipped by 3 bases and J by 11 bases, with 14 bases between them.

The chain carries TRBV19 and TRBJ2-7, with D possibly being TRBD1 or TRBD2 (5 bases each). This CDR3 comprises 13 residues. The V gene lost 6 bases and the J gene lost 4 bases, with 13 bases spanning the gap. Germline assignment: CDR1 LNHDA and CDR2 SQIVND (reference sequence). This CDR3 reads CASSLGTEYEQYF. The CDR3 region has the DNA TGTGCCAGTAGCCTCGGGACCGAATACGAGCAGTACTTC.

CDR3 sequence reads: CASSPRVGALSSYNEQFF. CDR3 sequence (DNA): TGTGCCAGCAGCCCCCGGGTGGGAGCTTTGAGTTCCTACAATGAGCAGTTCTTC. The genes are TRBV7-6 and TRBJ2-1, with D perhaps TRBD2 (5 bases). This CDR3 has 18 amino acids. Germline V gene sequence: CDR1 SGHVS, CDR2 FNYEAQ. V lost 5 bases and J 1 base, leaving 21 bases between the germline ends.

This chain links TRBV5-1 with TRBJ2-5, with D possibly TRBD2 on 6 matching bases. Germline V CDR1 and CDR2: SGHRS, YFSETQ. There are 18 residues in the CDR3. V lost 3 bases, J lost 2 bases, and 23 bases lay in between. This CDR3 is CASSSRGSGQAPQETQYF. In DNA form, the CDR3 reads TGCGCCAGCAGCTCCCGAGGTAGCGGCCAGGCCCCTCAAGAGACCCAGTACTTC.

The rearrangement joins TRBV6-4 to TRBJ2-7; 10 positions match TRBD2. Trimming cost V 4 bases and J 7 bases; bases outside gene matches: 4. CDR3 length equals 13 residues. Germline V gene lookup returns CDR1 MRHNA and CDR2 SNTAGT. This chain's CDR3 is CASSVVAGGEQYF. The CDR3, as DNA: TGTGCCAGCAGTGTAGTAGCGGGAGGTGAGCAGTACTTC.

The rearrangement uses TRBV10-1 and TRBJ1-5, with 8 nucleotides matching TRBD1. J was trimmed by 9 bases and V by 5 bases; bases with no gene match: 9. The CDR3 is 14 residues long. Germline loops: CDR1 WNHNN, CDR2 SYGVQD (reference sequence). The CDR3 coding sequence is TGCGCCAGCAGTCTGGCAGGGGGCCGTCGGCCCCAGCATTTT. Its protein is CASSLAGGRRPQHF.

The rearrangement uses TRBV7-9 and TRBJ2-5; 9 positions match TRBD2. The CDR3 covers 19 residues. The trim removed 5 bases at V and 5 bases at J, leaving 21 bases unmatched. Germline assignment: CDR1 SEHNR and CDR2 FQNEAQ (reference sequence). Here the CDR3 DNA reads TGTGCCAGCAGCCCCCCCTTAGGTAGCGGGGGCGATGTTGCGGAGACCCAGTACTTC. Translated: CASSPPLGSGGDVAETQYF.

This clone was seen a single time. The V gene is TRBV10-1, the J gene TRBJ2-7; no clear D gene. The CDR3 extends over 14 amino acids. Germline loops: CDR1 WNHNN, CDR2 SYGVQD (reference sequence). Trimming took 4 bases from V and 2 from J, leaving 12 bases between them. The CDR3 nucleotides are TGCGCCAGCAGTGGTCTGGCCGGAGCCTACGAGCAGTACTTC. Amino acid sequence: CASSGLAGAYEQYF.

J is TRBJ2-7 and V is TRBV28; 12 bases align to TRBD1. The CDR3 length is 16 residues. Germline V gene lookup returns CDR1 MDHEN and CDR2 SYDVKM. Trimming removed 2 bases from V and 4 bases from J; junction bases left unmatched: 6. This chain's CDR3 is CASSLPGQGAIYEQYF. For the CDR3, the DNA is TGTGCCAGCAGTTTACCGGGACAGGGGGCGATATACGAGCAGTACTTC.

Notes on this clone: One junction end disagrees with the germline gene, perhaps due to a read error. The CDR3 loop is CASSANSGTSGSPVTGSF. The CDR3 DNA reads as TGTGCCAGCAGTGCCAACTCCGGGACTAGCGGGAGCCCTGTAACAGGAAGTTTT. The chain employs TRBV28 and TRBJ2-3, with TRBD2 matching 14 bases. CDR1 is MDHEN and CDR2 is SYDVKM in the germline V gene. The CDR3 extends over 18 amino acids.

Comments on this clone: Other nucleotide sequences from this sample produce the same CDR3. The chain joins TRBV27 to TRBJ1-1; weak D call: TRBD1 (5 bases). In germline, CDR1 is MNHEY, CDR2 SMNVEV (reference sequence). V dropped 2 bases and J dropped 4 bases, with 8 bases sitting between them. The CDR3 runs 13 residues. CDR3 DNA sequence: TGTGCCAGCAGTTTAGTGAGGGGCACTGAAGCTTTCTTT. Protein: CASSLVRGTEAFF.

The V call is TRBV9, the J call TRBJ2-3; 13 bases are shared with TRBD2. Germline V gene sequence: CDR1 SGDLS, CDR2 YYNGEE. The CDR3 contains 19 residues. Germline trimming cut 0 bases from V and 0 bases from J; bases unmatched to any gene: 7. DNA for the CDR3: TGTGCCAGCAGCGTAGACTCGGGACTAGCGGGGCTGAGCACAGATACGCAGTATTTT. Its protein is CASSVDSGLAGLSTDTQYF.